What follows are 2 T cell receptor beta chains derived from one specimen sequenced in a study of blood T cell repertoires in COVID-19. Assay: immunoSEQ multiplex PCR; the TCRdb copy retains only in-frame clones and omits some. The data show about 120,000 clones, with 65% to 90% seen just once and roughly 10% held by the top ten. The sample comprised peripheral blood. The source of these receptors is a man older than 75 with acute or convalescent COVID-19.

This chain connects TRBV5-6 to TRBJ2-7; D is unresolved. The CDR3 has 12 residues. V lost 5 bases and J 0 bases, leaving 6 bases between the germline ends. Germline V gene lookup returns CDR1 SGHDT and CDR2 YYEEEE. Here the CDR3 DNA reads TGTGCCAGCAGGCGTAGCTCCTACGAGCAGTACTTC. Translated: CASRRSSYEQYF.

CDR3 sequence: CASSYTAGSSYEQYF. The CDR3, as DNA: TGTGCCAGCAGTTACACAGCGGGGAGCTCCTACGAGCAGTACTTC. The genes are TRBV6-6 and TRBJ2-7, with TRBD2 matching over 7 bases. CDR1 is MNHNY, CDR2 SVGAGI, per germline (reference sequence). Trimming cost V 2 bases and J 0 bases; bases outside gene matches: 4. The CDR3 has 15 residues.